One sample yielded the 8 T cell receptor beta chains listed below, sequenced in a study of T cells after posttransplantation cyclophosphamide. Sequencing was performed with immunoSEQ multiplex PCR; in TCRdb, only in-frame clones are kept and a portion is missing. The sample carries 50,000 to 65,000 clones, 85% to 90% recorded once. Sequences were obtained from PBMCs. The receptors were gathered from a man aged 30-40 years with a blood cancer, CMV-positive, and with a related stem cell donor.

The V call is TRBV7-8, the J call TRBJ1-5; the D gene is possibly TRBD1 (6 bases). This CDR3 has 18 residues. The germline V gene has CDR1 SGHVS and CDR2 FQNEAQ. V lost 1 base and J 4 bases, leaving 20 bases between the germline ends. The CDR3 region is CASSLGGPQNKPNQPQHF. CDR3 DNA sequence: TGTGCCAGCAGCTTAGGGGGGCCCCAAAATAAACCTAATCAGCCCCAGCATTTT.

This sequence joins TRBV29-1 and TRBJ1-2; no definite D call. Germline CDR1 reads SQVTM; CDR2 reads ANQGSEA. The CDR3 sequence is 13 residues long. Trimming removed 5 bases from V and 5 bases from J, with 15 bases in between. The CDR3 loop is CSVLVDGGYGYTF. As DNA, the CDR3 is TGCAGCGTTCTTGTGGACGGAGGGTATGGCTACACCTTC. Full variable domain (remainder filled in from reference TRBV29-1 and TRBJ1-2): SAVISQKPSRDICQRGTSLTIQCQVDSQVTMMFWYRQQPGQSLTLIATANQGSEATYESGFVIDKFPISRPNLTFSTLTVSNMSPEDSSIYLCSVLVDGGYGYTFGSGTRLTVV.

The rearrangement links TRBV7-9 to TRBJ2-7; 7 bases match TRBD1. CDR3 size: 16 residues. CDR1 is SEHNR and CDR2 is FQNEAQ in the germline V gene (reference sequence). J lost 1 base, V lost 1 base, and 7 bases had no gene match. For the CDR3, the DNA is TGTGCCAGCAGCTTAGACACCGGGACAGCATCCTACGAGCAGTACTTC. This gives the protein CASSLDTGTASYEQYF. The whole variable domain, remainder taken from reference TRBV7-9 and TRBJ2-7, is DTGVSQNPRHKITKRGQNVTFRCDPISEHNRLYWYRQTLGQGPEFLTYFQNEAQLEKSRLLSDRFSAERPKGSFSTLEIQRTEQGDSAMYLCASSLDTGTASYEQYFGPGTRLTVT.

The CDR3 sequence: CASSSFDRSSYEQYF. DNA of the CDR3: TGCGCCAGCAGCTCCTTCGACAGAAGCTCCTACGAGCAGTACTTC. This chain connects TRBV5-1 to TRBJ2-7, with a weak D call TRBD1 (5 bases). The CDR3 extends over 15 amino acids. Germline values: CDR1 SGHRS, CDR2 YFSETQ. The ends were cut back, 3 bases at V and 0 bases at J, with 13 bases in the middle.

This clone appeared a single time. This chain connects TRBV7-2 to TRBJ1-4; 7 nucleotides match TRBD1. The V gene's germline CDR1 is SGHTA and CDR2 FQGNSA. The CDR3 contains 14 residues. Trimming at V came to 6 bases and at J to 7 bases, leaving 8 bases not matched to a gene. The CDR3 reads CASRLGDRGEKLFF. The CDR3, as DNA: TGTGCCAGCAGGCTTGGGGACAGAGGTGAAAAACTGTTTTTT.

The CDR3: CASSSGQVNEQFF. The DNA for the CDR3 is TGTGCCAGCAGCTCCGGACAGGTCAATGAGCAGTTCTTC. The J gene is TRBJ2-1, the V gene TRBV7-6; 7 bases agree with TRBD1. Germline V gene sequence: CDR1 SGHVS, CDR2 FNYEAQ. J was trimmed by 6 bases and V by 4 bases; bases with no gene match: 3. CDR3 length: 13 amino acids.

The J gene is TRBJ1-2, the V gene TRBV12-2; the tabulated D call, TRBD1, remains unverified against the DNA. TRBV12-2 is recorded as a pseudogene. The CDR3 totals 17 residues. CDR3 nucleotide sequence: TGTGCAAGTCGCTTCCCCCACCCGGGACAGGGGTTAGGTGGCTACACCTTC. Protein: CASRFPHPGQGLGGYTF.

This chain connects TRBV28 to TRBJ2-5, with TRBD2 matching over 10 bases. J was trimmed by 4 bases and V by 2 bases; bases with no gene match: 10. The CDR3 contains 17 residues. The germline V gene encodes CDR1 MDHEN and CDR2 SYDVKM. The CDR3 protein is CASSLAASGSWGETQYF. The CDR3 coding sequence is TGTGCCAGCAGTTTAGCGGCTAGCGGGAGTTGGGGAGAGACCCAGTACTTC.